A single sample gave rise to the 23 T cell receptor beta chains below, sequenced in a study of shared clonotypes between healthy human individuals. TCRdb's table, derived via immunoSEQ multiplex PCR, lists solely in-frame clones and lacks some. The sample lists around 2.3 million clones; nearly 97% were seen once. The sample taken for sequencing was naive CD4+ T cells sorted from blood. This sample's subset: CD45RA+ positively selected. The receptors here all came from a man aged 18 to 30 in good health.

The chain recombines TRBV4-3 with TRBJ2-5; D uncertain. The germline gives CDR1 LGHNA, CDR2 YSLEER. V gave up 1 base and J gave up 6 bases, with 18 bases separating them. This CDR3 contains 16 residues. For the CDR3, the DNA is TGCGCCAGCAGCCAAGTATTAGGGTCGGGTTTTCAGACCCAGTACTTC. It encodes CASSQVLGSGFQTQYF.

Only a few counts were recorded for this clone. This sample includes further DNA sequences coding for the same CDR3. This chain connects TRBV2 to TRBJ1-6, with D possibly TRBD1 on 5 matching bases. Trimming left V 6 bases short and J 9 bases short, with 9 bases between. The germline V gene has CDR1 SNHLY and CDR2 FYNNEI. The CDR3 extends over 12 amino acids. CDR3 protein: CASSVGGSPLHF. The CDR3 coding sequence is TGTGCCAGCAGCGTCGGGGGTTCACCCCTCCACTTT.

The chain employs TRBV27 and TRBJ2-3; possibly TRBD1 for D (6 bases). The germline gives CDR1 MNHEY, CDR2 SMNVEV (reference sequence). This CDR3 is 12 amino acids long. V lost 6 bases and J 13 bases, leaving 17 bases between the germline ends. The CDR3 DNA sequence: TGTGCCAGCAGCCGGCCGGGACAAGGGAAGTATTTT. The encoded protein is CASSRPGQGKYF.

This chain connects TRBV5-1 to TRBJ1-1; weak D call: TRBD1 (5 bases). V was pared by 4 bases and J by 6 bases, with 7 bases between. The CDR3 has 11 residues. CDR1 SGHRS and CDR2 YFSETQ come from the germline V gene. The CDR3 protein is CASSRGAEAFF. CDR3 nucleotide sequence: TGCGCCAGCAGCAGGGGTGCTGAAGCTTTCTTT.

The chain combines TRBV6-6 with TRBJ2-7; 10 bases agree with TRBD2. The CDR3 consists of 16 residues. J was trimmed by 3 bases and V by 9 bases; bases with no gene match: 14. CDR1 and CDR2 from the germline V gene are MNHNY and SVGAGI (reference sequence). CDR3 protein: CASVRTSGGNFYEQYF. For the CDR3, the DNA is TGTGCCAGTGTCCGGACTAGCGGAGGAAACTTCTACGAGCAGTACTTC.

The chain carries TRBV2 and TRBJ2-5; D is perhaps TRBD2 (5 bases). From germline, CDR1 is SNHLY and CDR2 FYNNEI. The ends were cut back, 6 bases at V and 5 bases at J, with 16 bases in the middle. There are 14 residues in the CDR3. CDR3 nucleotides: TGTGCCAGCAGAGCGGACGGGAAGCGTGAGACCCAGTACTTC. Its translation is CASRADGKRETQYF.

The chain couples TRBV10-3 to TRBJ2-3; 9 positions match TRBD2. The CDR3 length is 16 residues. Germline CDR1 is ENHRY and CDR2 is SYGVKD. Unmatched junction bases numbered 9, after V lost 2 bases and J lost 6 bases. CDR3 residues: CAISEKGLAGVDTQYF. In DNA form, the CDR3 reads TGTGCCATCAGTGAGAAGGGATTAGCGGGAGTGGATACGCAGTATTTT.

Comments on this clone: The junction departs from germline at one end; a sequencing error may be responsible. The chain carries TRBV4-1 and TRBJ1-1; 7 nucleotides line up with TRBD1. The length of the CDR3 is 12 residues. The V gene's germline CDR1 is MGHRA and CDR2 YSYEKL. CDR3 bases: TGCGCCAGCAGCCAAGGACAGGGAGGCCTCGATTTT. It encodes CASSQGQGGLDF.

This chain links TRBV18 with TRBJ2-1; tentatively, D is TRBD2 (6 bases). The CDR3 is 15 amino acids. Germline CDR1 reads KGHSH; CDR2 reads LQKENI. Trimming took off 3 bases at V and 4 bases at J, with 13 bases between the two ends. The CDR3 spells CASSPPGLPYNEQFF. The CDR3 nucleotides are TGTGCCAGCTCACCTCCAGGACTACCATACAATGAGCAGTTCTTC.

The chain combines TRBV5-6 with TRBJ2-6; D is uncertain. V lost 0 bases, J lost 0 bases, and 7 bases lay in between. Germline V gene sequence: CDR1 SGHDT, CDR2 YYEEEE. The CDR3 spans 16 residues. Here the CDR3 reads CASSLEGNSGANVLTF. CDR3 DNA: TGTGCCAGCAGCTTGGAGGGCAACTCTGGGGCCAACGTCCTGACTTTC. Full variable domain (outside the CDR3, taken from reference TRBV5-6 and TRBJ2-6): DAGVTQSPTHLIKTRGQQVTLRCSPKSGHDTVSWYQQALGQGPQFIFQYYEEEERQRGNFPDRFSGHQFPNYSSELNVNALLLGDSALYLCASSLEGNSGANVLTFGAGSRLTVL.

V usage is TRBV21-1 and J usage is TRBJ2-7; the table's D call of TRBD1 was not tested on the DNA. TRBV21-1 constitutes a pseudogene. This CDR3 has 17 residues. CDR3 in amino acids: CASSKSPVETGRGEQYF. In nucleotides, the CDR3 is TGTGCCAGCAGCAAATCTCCCGTGGAGACAGGGCGCGGCGAGCAGTACTTC.

The rearrangement joins TRBV27 to TRBJ1-1; D not certain. The CDR3 length is 12 residues. Germline V gene data show CDR1 as MNHEY and CDR2 as SMNVEV (reference sequence). Trimming pared 6 bases from V and 5 bases from J, leaving 10 bases between. The CDR3 sequence: CASSKFGTEAFF. The CDR3 DNA is TGTGCCAGCAGCAAATTTGGGACTGAAGCTTTCTTT.

The chain employs TRBV5-1 and TRBJ1-1; the D gene is possibly TRBD1 (5 bases). In germline, CDR1 is SGHRS, CDR2 YFSETQ. CDR3 size: 15 residues. Trimming removed 0 bases from V and 5 bases from J, with 14 bases in between. CDR3 sequence reads: CASSLGQTRGTEAFF. In nucleotides, the CDR3 is TGCGCCAGCAGCTTGGGACAGACCCGTGGGACTGAAGCTTTCTTT. The full variable domain, with the rest looked up from reference TRBV5-1 and TRBJ1-1, is KAGVTQTPRYLIKTRGQQVTLSCSPISGHRSVSWYQQTPGQGLQFLFEYFSETQRNKGNFPGRFSGRQFSNSRSEMNVSTLELGDSALYLCASSLGQTRGTEAFFGQGTRLTVV.

The chain carries TRBV30 and TRBJ1-3; no reliable D call. The V end was cut by 5 bases, the J end by 0 bases, with 8 bases between. This CDR3 is built from 13 residues. Germline lookup yields CDR1 GTSNPN and CDR2 SVGIG (reference sequence). The CDR3 loop reads CAWGGYSGNTIYF. Here the CDR3 DNA reads TGTGCCTGGGGTGGGTACTCTGGAAACACCATATATTTT. Filled out from reference TRBV30 and TRBJ1-3, the complete variable domain reads SQTIHQWPATLVQPVGSPLSLECTVEGTSNPNLYWYRQAAGRGLQLLFYSVGIGQISSEVPQNLSASRPQDRQFILSSKKLLLSDSGFYLCAWGGYSGNTIYFGEGSWLTVV.

V and J are TRBV10-3 and TRBJ1-2; possibly TRBD1 for D (6 bases). Trimming cost V 3 bases and J 3 bases, with 20 bases left between them. CDR1 and CDR2 from the germline V gene are ENHRY and SYGVKD. This CDR3 is 17 amino acids long. CDR3 in amino acids: CAISDLGNRAGDYGYTF. The DNA for the CDR3 is TGTGCCATCAGTGACCTCGGGAACAGGGCGGGGGACTATGGCTACACCTTC.

This chain joins TRBV7-2 and TRBJ2-7; D ambiguous. Germline CDR1 and CDR2: SGHTA and FQGNSA. Trimming left V 4 bases short and J 7 bases short, with 14 bases between. CDR3 length: 13 amino acids. The DNA of the CDR3 is TGTGCCAGCAGCTCTCCCGGGTTAAGAGAGCAGTACTTC. Protein product: CASSSPGLREQYF.

In regard to this clone: Other DNA sequences in this specimen translate into the identical CDR3. This chain links TRBV11-3 with TRBJ1-1; D may be TRBD1 (6 bases). The CDR3 loop spans 13 amino acids. Trimming removed 4 bases from V and 1 base from J, with 7 bases in between. CDR1 is SGHNT, CDR2 YENEEA, per germline. DNA for the CDR3: TGTGCCAGCAGCTGGGGACAGAACACTGAAGCTTTCTTT. It encodes CASSWGQNTEAFF.

As for this clone: The same CDR3 is also encoded by other DNA sequences in this sample. The V call is TRBV19, the J call TRBJ1-5, with TRBD1 as a possible D gene (5 bases). This CDR3 contains 13 residues. V was cut by 3 bases and J by 4 bases, with 7 bases left in between. Germline CDR1 is LNHDA and CDR2 is SQIVND (reference sequence). In DNA, the CDR3 is TGTGCCAGTAGTATCGCAGGGAATCAGCCCCAGCATTTT. Translated, it gives CASSIAGNQPQHF.

This rearrangement joins TRBV18 to TRBJ1-2; D may be TRBD1 (5 bases). V was shortened by 3 bases and J by 8 bases, with 16 bases between the two germline ends. Germline V gives CDR1 KGHSH, CDR2 LQKENI. This CDR3 is 14 amino acids long. The CDR3 coding sequence is TGTGCCAGCTCACCTTCGACAGAGCCCCCCGGCTACACCTTC. Its protein product is CASSPSTEPPGYTF.

The chain employs TRBV4-1 and TRBJ2-7; D possibly corresponds to TRBD2 (5 bases). CDR3 length: 15 residues. V shed 4 bases and J shed 1 base, with 14 bases lying between them. CDR1 MGHRA and CDR2 YSYEKL come from the germline V gene. For the CDR3, the DNA is TGCGCCAGCAGCCGCGGGCAACTACCTTCCTACGAGCAGTACTTC. Residues: CASSRGQLPSYEQYF.

The chain links TRBV7-2 to TRBJ1-5; 7 bases match TRBD1. In germline, CDR1 is SGHTA, CDR2 FQGNSA. This CDR3 has 16 amino acids. Trimming took 6 bases from V and 3 from J; bases not matched to a gene: 11. The CDR3 bases are TGTGCCAGCAGTCCTTCGACAGGGCGATTCAATCAGCCCCAGCATTTT. Its translation is CASSPSTGRFNQPQHF.

The gene calls are TRBV12-5 and TRBJ2-1; D is possibly TRBD2 (6 bases). The germline CDR1 and CDR2 sequences are LGHNT and FRNRAP. V lost 3 bases to trimming and J lost 1 base, with 10 bases between them. The CDR3 length is 15 residues. The CDR3 loop is CASGFGGISYNEQFF. The CDR3 DNA follows: TGTGCTAGTGGTTTTGGCGGGATTTCCTACAATGAGCAGTTCTTC.

The genes are TRBV15 and TRBJ2-1; 14 nucleotides line up with TRBD2. Germline CDR1 LNHNV, CDR2 YYDKDF (reference sequence). This CDR3 has 18 amino acids. Trimming removed 1 base from V and 3 bases from J; junction bases left unmatched: 5. CDR3 DNA: TGTGCCACCAGCAGAGGGAGACTAGCGGGGGGGTTCTACAATGAGCAGTTCTTC. This sequence encodes CATSRGRLAGGFYNEQFF.